Shown below are 5 T cell receptor beta chains from a single sample sequenced in a study of T cells in tuberculosis. Method: immunoSEQ multiplex PCR; TCRdb's copy keeps in-frame clones and lacks some. The table records 30,000 to 45,000 clones, about 94% of them present only once. Sequenced material: PBMCs. These receptors all stem from a donor between 10 and 35 years old with latent tuberculosis or without tuberculosis infection. Some clones in this sample may be carry-over from other donors' samples.

Of note for this clone: Other DNA variants within this sample encode the same CDR3. The V and J genes are TRBV7-9 and TRBJ1-5; 7 nucleotides align to TRBD1. J was trimmed by 6 bases and V by 1 base; bases with no gene match: 3. The CDR3 is made up of 14 amino acids. From germline, CDR1 is SEHNR and CDR2 FQNEAQ (reference sequence). The CDR3 DNA sequence: TGTGCCAGCAGCTTAGGGCAGGGGGGTCAGCCCCAGCATTTT. Protein product: CASSLGQGGQPQHF. Full variable domain (rest looked up from reference TRBV7-9 and TRBJ1-5): DTGVSQNPRHKITKRGQNVTFRCDPISEHNRLYWYRQTLGQGPEFLTYFQNEAQLEKSRLLSDRFSAERPKGSFSTLEIQRTEQGDSAMYLCASSLGQGGQPQHFGDGTRLSIL.

This chain joins TRBV28 and TRBJ1-5; D remains unclear. Germline V lookup: CDR1 MDHEN, CDR2 SYDVKM. Trimming pared 6 bases from V and 5 bases from J, leaving 14 bases between. The CDR3 contains 14 residues. Here the CDR3 reads CASRPELLHQPQHF. For the CDR3, the DNA is TGTGCCAGCAGACCCGAGTTACTGCATCAGCCCCAGCATTTT.

The CDR3 spells CASRGSAESYNEQFF. The CDR3 DNA reads TGTGCCAGCAGGGGTAGCGCAGAGTCCTACAATGAGCAGTTCTTC. This chain uses TRBV6-5 with TRBJ2-1, with D possibly matching TRBD2 (5 bases). CDR3 size: 15 residues. Germline assignment: CDR1 MNHEY and CDR2 SVGAGI. Trimming cost V 6 bases and J 1 base, with 13 bases left between them.

This rearrangement joins TRBV10-3 to TRBJ2-3; 7 positions agree with TRBD1. Per germline, CDR1 ENHRY and CDR2 SYGVKD. This CDR3 is built from 16 residues. The V segment lost 9 bases and the J segment 1 base; nucleotides outside the gene matches: 13. The DNA of the CDR3 is TGTGCCATTCACGTGGACAGGACTGCCGGCACAGATACGCAGTATTTT. Its translation: CAIHVDRTAGTDTQYF.

The chain employs TRBV5-4 and TRBJ2-7; 11 bases match TRBD1. Germline lookup yields CDR1 SGHNT and CDR2 YYREEE (reference sequence). The V segment lost 5 bases and the J segment 6 bases; nucleotides outside the gene matches: 7. The CDR3 consists of 14 residues. CDR3 protein: CASSLRDRGFEQYF. As DNA, the CDR3 is TGTGCCAGCAGTTTGCGGGACAGGGGGTTCGAGCAGTACTTC.